The 20 T cell receptor beta chains listed next were all sequenced from one sample in a study of T cell changes during pregnancy in multiple sclerosis. Using immunoSEQ multiplex PCR, the repertoire was profiled, and TCRdb retains in-frame clones only, with some absent. This table holds 70,000 or so clones, approximately 91% found once. The material was peripheral blood, obtained in the third trimester of pregnancy. The receptor set was obtained from a female donor with multiple sclerosis, enrolled in a pregnancy study.

This chain's CDR3 is CASSSTRNTGELFF. CDR3 bases: TGTGCCAGCTCATCGACACGGAACACCGGGGAGCTGTTTTTT. The chain is built from TRBV18 and TRBJ2-2; D is ambiguous. The CDR3 is 14 residues long. Germline lookup yields CDR1 KGHSH and CDR2 LQKENI. Trimming pared 5 bases from V and 1 base from J, leaving 8 bases between. The full variable domain, with the rest looked up from reference TRBV18 and TRBJ2-2, is NAGVMQNPRHLVRRRGQEARLRCSPMKGHSHVYWYRQLPEEGLKFMVYLQKENIIDESGMPKERFSAEFPKEGPSILRIQQVVRGDSAAYFCASSSTRNTGELFFGEGSRLTVL.

The chain joins TRBV5-8 to TRBJ2-1; TRBD1 matches at 12 bases. Germline V gene data show CDR1 as SGHTS and CDR2 as YDEGEE. The J segment lost 9 bases and the V segment lost 2 bases, leaving 9 bases of the junction unmatched. The CDR3 covers 16 residues. CDR3 coding DNA: TGTGCCAGCAGCTTATCGGGGGACAGGGGGCGAAGTGAGCAGTTCTTC. Translation gives CASSLSGDRGRSEQFF.

The chain joins TRBV4-1 to TRBJ1-5; no clear D. Germline lookup yields CDR1 MGHRA and CDR2 YSYEKL. V was clipped by 1 base and J by 5 bases, with 12 bases between them. This CDR3 region has 15 residues. This CDR3 is CASSQVGSRDQPQHF. DNA for the CDR3: TGCGCCAGCAGCCAAGTCGGCTCGAGGGATCAGCCCCAGCATTTT.

The V and J genes are TRBV9 and TRBJ2-1, with 7 nucleotides matching TRBD2. CDR3 length equals 18 residues. V lost 0 bases and J lost 8; bases outside the gene matches: 17. The germline V gene has CDR1 SGDLS and CDR2 YYNGEE. The DNA of the CDR3 is TGTGCCAGCAGCGTAGACTACAGCGGGATATATAGATGGGATGAGCAGTTCTTC. It translates to CASSVDYSGIYRWDEQFF.

This clone has just a few counts. CDR3 residues: CASSLDGQGRYGYTF. CDR3 nucleotide sequence: TGCGCCAGCAGCTTGGATGGACAGGGGCGCTATGGCTACACCTTC. The chain uses TRBV5-1 and TRBJ1-2, with 9 bases aligning to TRBD1. Looked up from germline, CDR1 is SGHRS and CDR2 is YFSETQ. CDR3 length: 15 amino acids. V gave up 0 bases and J gave up 4 bases; unmatched junction bases: 4.

V usage is TRBV9 and J usage is TRBJ1-4, with no clear D. The CDR3 totals 17 residues. CDR1 is SGDLS, CDR2 YYNGEE, per germline. Trimming took off 0 bases at V and 2 bases at J, with 14 bases between the two ends. CDR3 region: CASSVESGVLTNEKLFF. The CDR3 coding sequence is TGTGCCAGCAGCGTAGAGTCCGGGGTCCTGACTAATGAAAAACTGTTTTTT.

The chain employs TRBV5-1 and TRBJ1-5; perhaps TRBD1 as D (5 bases). Germline CDR1 and CDR2: SGHRS and YFSETQ. The V end was cut by 5 bases, the J end by 6 bases, with 12 bases between. The CDR3 length is 13 residues. The CDR3 protein is CASRGGDGQPQHF. The CDR3 nucleotides are TGCGCCAGCAGGGGAGGGGACGGTCAGCCCCAGCATTTT.

The rearrangement links TRBV10-2 to TRBJ1-6, with a weak D call TRBD1 (5 bases). The CDR3 sequence is 13 residues long. Trimming cost V 6 bases and J 11 bases, with 14 bases left between them. Germline-derived CDR1 and CDR2 are WSHSY and SAAADI. The CDR3 coding sequence is TGCGCCAGCAGGGCGGGGACGTTTACACCCCTCCACTTT. As protein: CASRAGTFTPLHF.

V usage is TRBV5-1 and J usage is TRBJ2-5; 7 positions match TRBD1. The V segment lost 5 bases and the J segment 2 bases; nucleotides outside the gene matches: 6. CDR3 length: 14 residues. The germline V gene encodes CDR1 SGHRS and CDR2 YFSETQ. CDR3 DNA sequence: TGCGCCAGCAGTCTGACAGGGTGGCAAGAGACCCAGTACTTC. Its protein is CASSLTGWQETQYF.

The V call is TRBV7-9, the J call TRBJ1-1; D perhaps matches TRBD1 (5 bases). CDR1 SEHNR and CDR2 FQNEAQ come from the germline V gene (reference sequence). The CDR3 contains 13 residues. The V and J ends lost 3 bases and 5 bases respectively, with 10 bases between them. The CDR3 sequence: CASSFQGLTEAFF. DNA for the CDR3: TGTGCCAGCAGCTTTCAGGGTCTAACTGAAGCTTTCTTT.

The rearrangement uses TRBV12-2 and TRBJ2-7; the table's D call of TRBD2 was not tested on the DNA. TRBV12-2 is deemed a pseudogene. This CDR3 has 16 amino acids. The CDR3 sequence is CASRSQTLDCYYEQYF. As DNA, the CDR3 is TGTGCAAGTCGCTCCCAAACCCTCGACTGTTACTACGAGCAGTACTTC.

The chain combines TRBV7-8 with TRBJ2-1; 7 bases are a match to TRBD1. The CDR3 contains 17 residues. Per germline, CDR1 SGHVS and CDR2 FQNEAQ. Trimming removed 2 bases from V and 2 bases from J; junction bases left unmatched: 9. CDR3 amino acids: CASSLRGGDRAYNEQFF. In DNA form, the CDR3 reads TGTGCCAGCAGCTTACGTGGTGGGGACAGAGCCTACAATGAGCAGTTCTTC.

The CDR3: CASSGGSLRAFMNTEAFF. The CDR3 bases are TGTGCCAGCAGCGGTGGCTCCCTTCGTGCTTTCATGAACACTGAAGCTTTCTTT. This chain uses TRBV5-6 with TRBJ1-1; D is ambiguous. The germline gives CDR1 SGHDT, CDR2 YYEEEE. V lost 4 bases and J 0 bases, leaving 22 bases between the germline ends. This CDR3 region has 18 residues.

The J gene is TRBJ2-3, the V gene TRBV7-3; the match to TRBD1 covers 7 bases. Germline V lookup: CDR1 SGHTA, CDR2 FQGTGA. The length of the CDR3 is 15 residues. J was trimmed by 3 bases and V by 3 bases; bases with no gene match: 6. This CDR3 reads CASSLGQTKTDTQYF. CDR3 nucleotide sequence: TGTGCCAGCAGCTTGGGACAGACAAAGACAGATACGCAGTATTTT.

The rearrangement uses TRBV28 and TRBJ1-1, with 8 bases aligning to TRBD1. V shed 2 bases, J shed 1 base, and the junction held 6 bases outside the gene matches. CDR3 length: 16 residues. Germline lookup yields CDR1 MDHEN and CDR2 SYDVKM. The CDR3 is CASSLPGGRENTEAFF. CDR3 in DNA: TGTGCCAGCAGTTTACCAGGGGGCAGAGAGAACACTGAAGCTTTCTTT.

This clone was detected only a few times. J is TRBJ2-5 and V is TRBV19; 9 bases agree with TRBD2. The germline CDR1 and CDR2 sequences are LNHDA and SQIVND (reference sequence). The ends lost 4 bases at V and 0 bases at J; junction bases unmatched: 6. The CDR3 has 16 residues. CDR3: CASSKRGVGDQETQYF. The CDR3 DNA is TGTGCCAGTAGTAAGCGGGGGGTCGGGGACCAAGAGACCCAGTACTTC.

CDR3 nucleotides: TGTGCCTGGAGTGTACCGGACAGGGATAGCTCACCCCTCCACTTT. Translated, it gives CAWSVPDRDSSPLHF. The chain uses TRBV30 and TRBJ1-6; 8 bases line up with TRBD1. This CDR3 comprises 15 residues. V gave up 0 bases and J gave up 10 bases; unmatched junction bases: 8. Germline lookup yields CDR1 GTSNPN and CDR2 SVGIG (reference sequence).

A single count supports this clone. V and J are TRBV6-4 and TRBJ2-1, with unresolved D. V was cut by 0 bases and J by 8 bases, with 11 bases left in between. CDR1 and CDR2 (germline): MRHNA, SNTAGT. This CDR3 is 14 amino acids long. This chain's CDR3 is CASSDSSASDEQFF. The CDR3 DNA reads as TGTGCCAGCAGTGACTCGTCGGCCAGCGATGAGCAGTTCTTC.

A single count supports this clone. This CDR3 is CATLGVLGADTQYF. Written as DNA, the CDR3 is TGTGCCACCCTCGGCGTGCTAGGTGCAGATACGCAGTATTTT. V and J are TRBV10-3 and TRBJ2-3, with D unclear. The germline gives CDR1 ENHRY, CDR2 SYGVKD. CDR3 length: 14 residues. V was pared by 10 bases and J by 4 bases, with 18 bases between.

The chain employs TRBV5-1 and TRBJ2-1, with D perhaps TRBD2 (7 bases). Germline-derived CDR1 and CDR2 are SGHRS and YFSETQ. Deletions cut 0 bases from V and 6 bases from J, with 10 bases between. This CDR3 region has 14 residues. CDR3 amino acids: CASSLVGGLNEQFF. The CDR3 nucleotides read TGCGCCAGCAGCTTGGTGGGGGGGCTCAATGAGCAGTTCTTC.